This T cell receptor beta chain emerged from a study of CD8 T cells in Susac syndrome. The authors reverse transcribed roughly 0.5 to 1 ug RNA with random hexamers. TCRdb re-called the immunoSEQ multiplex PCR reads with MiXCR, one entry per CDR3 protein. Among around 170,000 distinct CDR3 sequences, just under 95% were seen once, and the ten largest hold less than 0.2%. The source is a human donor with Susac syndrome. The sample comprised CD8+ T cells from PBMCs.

The chain's CDR3 is CASSLDSGGPRNEQFF. Here the CDR3 DNA reads TGTGCCAGCAGCTTGGATTCGGGAGGGCCTCGGAATGAGCAGTTCTTC. The rearrangement uses TRBV5-6 and TRBJ2-1; 8 positions match TRBD2. The CDR3 covers 16 residues. The V segment lost 0 bases and the J segment 7 bases; nucleotides outside the gene matches: 9. The germline V gene has CDR1 SGHDT and CDR2 YYEEEE. Full variable domain (outside the CDR3, taken from reference TRBV5-6 and TRBJ2-1): DAGVTQSPTHLIKTRGQQVTLRCSPKSGHDTVSWYQQALGQGPQFIFQYYEEEERQRGNFPDRFSGHQFPNYSSELNVNALLLGDSALYLCASSLDSGGPRNEQFFGPGTRLTVL.